The rows below give T cell receptor beta chains drawn from one sample of a study of blood T cell repertoires in COVID-19. The data were produced by immunoSEQ multiplex PCR, yet TCRdb's version contains in-frame clones alone and is incomplete. Here the sample spans under 80,000 clones, around four fifths being singletons. Material: peripheral blood. The receptors come from a man between 65 and 79 years old with acute or convalescent COVID-19. CDR3s include the opening cysteine and the closing phenylalanine or tryptophan. The D gene is left open where the match is weak. Clone size, where shown, is once, few, many, or a class for clones that have expanded.

TRBJ1-4 TRBV6-1 . 14 . TGTGCCAGCAGTGAAGACAGATACTATGAAAAACTGTTTTTT CASSEDRYYEKLFF
TRBJ2-3 TRBV11-2 . 14 . TGTGCCAGCAGCTTAGCCCGGGTCACAGATACGCAGTATTTT CASSLARVTDTQYF
TRBJ1-2 TRBV4-2 . 14 TRBD1 TGTGCCAGCAGCAACAGGGGACAACTCTATGGCTACACCTTC CASSNRGQLYGYTF
TRBJ1-2 TRBV29-1 . 14 . TGCAGCGTCGCTCCAGGCAGGGTGGCCAGTGGCTACACCTTC CSVAPGRVASGYTF
TRBJ1-1 TRBV7-5 . 13 . TGTGCCAGATTGGCTCCCATGAACACTGAAGCTTTCTTT CARLAPMNTEAFF
TRBJ1-1 TRBV5-1 . 13 . TGCGCCAGCAGCCCCGCAACAGGGTCTGAAGCTTTCTTT CASSPATGSEAFF
TRBJ1-1 TRBV5-1 . 14 . TGCGCCAGCAGCTCAAGGGACTCTTTCACTGAAGCTTTCTTT CASSSRDSFTEAFF
TRBJ2-1 TRBV5-1 . 15 . TGCGCCAGCAGCTTGATGGGAGTGGGGTACAATGAGCAGTTCTTC CASSLMGVGYNEQFF
TRBJ2-1 TRBV9 few 15 . TGTGCCAGCAGCTTCGACAGAATTAATGGTAATGAGCAGTTCTTC CASSFDRINGNEQFF
TRBJ2-5 TRBV29-1 . 15 . TGCAGCGTTGACCCATTGGACTCGTACCAAGAGACCCAGTACTTC CSVDPLDSYQETQYF
TRBJ2-3 TRBV7-8 . 17 . TGTGCCAGCAGCTTAGTTTCTGGGGAGAGACTCACAGATACGCAGTATTTT CASSLVSGERLTDTQYF
TRBJ1-5 TRBV19 . 16 TRBD1 TGTGCCAGTAGTATCGCCCCCAGACAGGGCGGTCAGCCCCAGCATTTT CASSIAPRQGGQPQHF
TRBJ2-1 TRBV5-1 . 14 TRBD2 TGCGCCAGCAGCCCGGGACTAGCGGGTAGTGAGCAGTTCTTC CASSPGLAGSEQFF
TRBJ1-4 TRBV9 once 14 TRBD1 TGTGCCAGCAGCGTAGGACAGGGAAGAGAAAAACTGTTTTTT CASSVGQGREKLFF
TRBJ2-7 TRBV7-9 few 14 TRBD1 TGTGCCAGCAGCGCAGGGGGTTTCACCTACGAGCAGTACTTC CASSAGGFTYEQYF
TRBJ2-2 TRBV6-6 . 18 TRBD1 TGTGCCAGCAGTCGGTCCGGGACAGGTGTCAAGGGCACCGGGGAGCTGTTTTTT CASSRSGTGVKGTGELFF
TRBJ1-2 TRBV7-8 . 14 . TGTGCCAGCAGCTTAGAGGGGCACCTCTATGGCTACACCTTC CASSLEGHLYGYTF
TRBJ2-7 TRBV5-6 . 13 TRBD2 TGTGCCAGCAGCCCACGGGGGGTTAACGAGCAGTACTTC CASSPRGVNEQYF
TRBJ1-1 TRBV6-5 . 10 . TGTGCCAGCCTGCTCGAGCGGGCTTTCTTT CASLLERAFF
TRBJ2-5 TRBV18 . 13 . TGTGCCAGCTCCCGTGGACGGGGGGAGACCCAGTACTTC CASSRGRGETQYF
TRBJ2-1 TRBV9 . 16 TRBD2 TGTGCCAGCAGCGGGAAAAGCGGGGGATCCTACAATGAGCAGTTCTTC CASSGKSGGSYNEQFF
TRBJ2-7 TRBV4-2 . 13 TRBD1 TGTGCCAGCAGCCGGGACAGGTCCTACGAGCAGTACTTC CASSRDRSYEQYF
TRBJ1-2 TRBV3-1/TRBV3-2 . 14 . TGTGCCAGCAGCCACGCGGACAGTAACTATGGCTACACCTTC CASSHADSNYGYTF
TRBJ2-2 TRBV4-2 . 16 TRBD1 TGTGCCAGCAGCCCATTGGACAGGTCGAACACCGGGGAGCTGTTTTTT CASSPLDRSNTGELFF
TRBJ2-1 TRBV9 . 14 . TGTGCCAGCAGCGCCGGAGGACTCTTTAATGAGCAGTTCTTC CASSAGGLFNEQFF
TRBJ1-5 TRBV18 once 15 TRBD1 TGTGCCAGCTCTAACGACAGGGGAAGCAATCAGCCCCAGCATTTT CASSNDRGSNQPQHF
TRBJ2-5 TRBV5-6 . 15 TRBD2 TGTGCCAGCAGCCGACTAGCGGGGGCGCAAGAGACCCAGTACTTC CASSRLAGAQETQYF
TRBJ2-7 TRBV5-1 once 14 TRBD1 TGCGCCAGCAGCCCAACACAGGGGTCCGACGAGCAGTACTTC CASSPTQGSDEQYF
TRBJ1-6 TRBV5-1 . 15 TRBD1 TGCGCCAGCACCTCAGGACAGGGGACAGGATCACCCCTCCACTTT CASTSGQGTGSPLHF
TRBJ2-2 TRBV6-5 . 13 TRBD2 TGTGCCACCCAGAGGGAGGGGACCGGGGAGCTGTTTTTT CATQREGTGELFF
TRBJ1-1 TRBV15 . 18 . TGTGCCACCAGCAGAACGGGTATAGCGAGGGACTTGAACACTGAAGCTTTCTTT CATSRTGIARDLNTEAFF